This TCR beta chain was captured in a study of CD4 T cells in relation to SARS-CoV-2 and coronaviruses. Study-wide context: Shared crossreactive spike epitopes were mapped to their HLA restriction. Points from the study as a whole: Crossreactive clones expanded significantly less to SARS-CoV-2 than monoreactive clones. Crossreactivity was assessed only for spike protein, not other viral proteins.

Assay used: immunoSEQ multiplex PCR; TCRdb lists only in-frame clones, some missing. In the table there are under 90,000 clones, over 85% of which are singletons. As to this clone: The antigen is unknown.

The unexposed donors gave CD4+ T cells in about 2010-2019, prior to COVID-19. Germline CDR1 reads MNHEY; CDR2 reads SMNVEV (reference sequence). This CDR3 spans 14 amino acids. The V end was cut by 3 bases, the J end by 1 base, with 10 bases between. The clonotype comes from a human donor in good health. The source material was naive CD4+ T cells from PBMCs. Subset of the sample: naive CD4+ T cells isolated by negative enrichment. V is TRBV27 and J is TRBJ2-7; no reliable D call. In DNA form, the CDR3 reads TGTGCCAGCAGTTTCCGCTGGCAGTCCTACGAGCAGTACTTC. Its translation is CASSFRWQSYEQYF.